The clone carrying this TCR beta chain was counted a single time. Its antigen is still unknown. The treatment was: roughly 10-day PBMC culture with coronavirus spike peptide pools or control peptides (ViraFEST assay). The data derive from a study of vaccination and CD4 T cells after COVID-19. This CDR3 is 18 amino acids long. V was shortened by 6 bases and J by 0 bases, with 23 bases between the two germline ends. Per germline, CDR1 ENHRY and CDR2 SYGVKD. Sequencing of the DNA from cultured CD4+ T cells was carried out with the Oncomine TCR Beta short-read assay. TCRdb used MiXCR to reprocess the PCR reads, holding one entry per CDR3 protein. The repertoire consists of roughly 7,500 distinct CDR3 sequences, with roughly 60% occurring once and the leading ten covering around 30%.

The genes are TRBV10-3 and TRBJ1-2; D remains unclear. Sequencing was done on a sample of CD4+ T cells from blood, cultured in vitro. The origin of this receptor is a human donor who had recovered from COVID-19. CDR3: CAIRPWEGSSQANYGYTF. CDR3 bases: TGTGCCATCAGGCCCTGGGAAGGGAGTAGCCAAGCTAACTATGGCTACACCTTC.